This T cell receptor (beta chain) appears in the sequencing data of a study of T cell changes during pregnancy in multiple sclerosis. Measured with immunoSEQ multiplex PCR; TCRdb has only the in-frame clones, and not every one. The sample holds more than 40,000 clones; 80% to 90% are singletons and the top ten take under 0.8%. The CDR3 length is 12 residues. CDR1 SGHRS and CDR2 YFSETQ come from the germline V gene. The germline V and J ends were trimmed by 3 bases and 4 bases, with 5 bases remaining between them. The source is a female donor with multiple sclerosis, enrolled in a pregnancy study. The material was CD4+ T cells from peripheral blood mononuclear cells, obtained in the first trimester of pregnancy. The V gene is TRBV5-1, the J gene TRBJ2-1, with D unresolved. CDR3 DNA: TGCGCCAGCAGCTCGGAGTACAATGAGCAGTTCTTC. Its protein is CASSSEYNEQFF.